This T cell receptor beta chain was obtained from a study of T cells after yellow fever vaccination. The V and J ends lost 3 bases and 5 bases respectively, with 4 bases between them. This CDR3 region has 11 residues. Study-wide findings and caveats: Subsequent booster samples again held most clones from primary vaccination (roughly 95% CD4, about 86% CD8).

A remark on this clonotype: Its antigen is still unknown.

Universal primer sites and UMIs were introduced during 5'RACE template-switching synthesis of TCR cDNA. TCRdb redid the calling of the 5' RACE reads with MiXCR, one entry per CDR3 protein. The data contain approximately 300,000 distinct CDR3 sequences, 10% to 15% of them singletons. This chain joins TRBV12-3 or TRBV12-4 and TRBJ1-1; no reliable D call. The input for sequencing was CD4+ T cells sorted from PBMCs, taken 45 days after the yellow fever booster vaccination. The source of this sequence is a man aged 25-45 years who received the YFV17D yellow fever vaccine. CDR3 DNA sequence: TGTGCCAGCAGTTTTAAGACTGAAGCTTTCTTT. Translation: CASSFKTEAFF.